This T cell receptor (beta chain) stems from a study of Ad26.COV2.S vaccination and SARS-CoV-2 variants. Overall study context: In the COV1001 trial, the donor was in the Ad26.COV2.S arm. Doses of Ad26.COV2.S were injected into muscle once or twice, 56 days apart.

V gave up 2 bases and J gave up 6 bases, with 11 bases separating them. CDR3 length: 14 amino acids. The germline V gene has CDR1 MNHEY and CDR2 SVGEGT. Here immunoSEQ multiplex PCR was the method, and the copy in TCRdb shows in-frame clones only, minus some. The profile shows approximately 480,000 clones, 87% of them singletons. Treatment indicated: roughly 20 received Ad26.COV2.S at low or high dose, single or two shots; about five received placebo; per-sample allocation not given. The samples were gathered on day 63 after the first injection of vaccine or placebo. Immunization relied on an Ad26 vector, which expressed Wuhan-strain SARS-CoV-2 spike. A word on this clone: The antigen is unknown.

General study points: Using TCR breadth and depth analyses may have led to underestimated total T cell responses.

This chain uses TRBV6-2 or TRBV6-3 with TRBJ2-1; D is unclear. The clonotype was recovered from a person between 18 and 65 years old who received the Ad26.COV2.S COVID-19 vaccine or a placebo. The source was peripheral blood, collected in a trial of Ad26.COV2.S vaccine versus placebo. The CDR3 DNA follows: TGTGCCAGCAGTTACATGTCTCTTAGCAATGAGCAGTTCTTC. It yields the protein CASSYMSLSNEQFF.